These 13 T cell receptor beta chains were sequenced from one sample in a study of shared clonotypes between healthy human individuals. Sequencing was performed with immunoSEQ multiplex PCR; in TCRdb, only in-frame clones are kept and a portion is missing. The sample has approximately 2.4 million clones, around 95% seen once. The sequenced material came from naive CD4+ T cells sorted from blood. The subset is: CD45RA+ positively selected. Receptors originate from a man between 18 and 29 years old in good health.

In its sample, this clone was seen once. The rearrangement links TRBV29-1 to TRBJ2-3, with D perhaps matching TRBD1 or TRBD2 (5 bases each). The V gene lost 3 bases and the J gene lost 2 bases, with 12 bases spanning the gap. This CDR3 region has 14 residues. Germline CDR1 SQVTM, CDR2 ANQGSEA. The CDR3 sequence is CSVEGGTPTDTQYF. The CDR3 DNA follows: TGCAGCGTTGAGGGTGGGACGCCCACAGATACGCAGTATTTT.

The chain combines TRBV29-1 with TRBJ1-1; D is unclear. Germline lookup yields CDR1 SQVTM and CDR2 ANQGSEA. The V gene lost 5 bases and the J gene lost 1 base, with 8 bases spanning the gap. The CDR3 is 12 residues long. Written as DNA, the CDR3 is TGCAGCGTTCAGGCAGGGAACACTGAAGCTTTCTTT. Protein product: CSVQAGNTEAFF.

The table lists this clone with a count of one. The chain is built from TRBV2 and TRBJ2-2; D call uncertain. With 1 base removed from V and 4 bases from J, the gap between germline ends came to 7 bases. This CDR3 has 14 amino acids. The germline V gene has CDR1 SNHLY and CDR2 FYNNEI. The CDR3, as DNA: TGTGCCAGCAGTGAAGTAGCACCCACCGGGGAGCTGTTTTTT. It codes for CASSEVAPTGELFF.

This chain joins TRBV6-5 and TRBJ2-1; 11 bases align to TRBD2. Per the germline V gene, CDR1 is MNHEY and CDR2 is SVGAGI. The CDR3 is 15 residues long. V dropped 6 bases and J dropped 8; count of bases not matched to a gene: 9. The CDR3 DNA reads TGTGCCAGCAGGTTAGCGGGAGGGCCAGTGGATGAGCAGTTCTTC. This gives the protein CASRLAGGPVDEQFF.

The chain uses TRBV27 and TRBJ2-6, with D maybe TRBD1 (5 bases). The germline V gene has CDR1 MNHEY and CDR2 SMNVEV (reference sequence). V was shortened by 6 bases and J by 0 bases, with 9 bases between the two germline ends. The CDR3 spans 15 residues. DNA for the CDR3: TGTGCCAGCAGGAAGGGGTACTCTGGGGCCAACGTCCTGACTTTC. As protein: CASRKGYSGANVLTF.

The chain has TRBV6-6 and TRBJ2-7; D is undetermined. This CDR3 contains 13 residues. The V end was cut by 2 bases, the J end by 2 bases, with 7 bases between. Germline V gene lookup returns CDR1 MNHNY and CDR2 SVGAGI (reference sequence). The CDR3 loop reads CASSYETTYEQYF. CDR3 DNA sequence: TGTGCCAGCAGTTACGAGACAACCTACGAGCAGTACTTC.

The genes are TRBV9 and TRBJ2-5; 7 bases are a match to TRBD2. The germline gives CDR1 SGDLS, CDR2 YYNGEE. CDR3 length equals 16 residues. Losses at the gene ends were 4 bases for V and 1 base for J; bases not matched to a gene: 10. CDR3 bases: TGTGCCAGCAGCCCAGGAGCGGGGAAAGGCCAAGAGACCCAGTACTTC. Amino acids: CASSPGAGKGQETQYF.

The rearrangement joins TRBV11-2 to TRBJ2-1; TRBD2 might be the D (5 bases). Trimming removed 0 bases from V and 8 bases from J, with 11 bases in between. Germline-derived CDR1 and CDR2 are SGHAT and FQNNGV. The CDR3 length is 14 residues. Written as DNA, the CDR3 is TGTGCCAGCAGCTTAGACCCCCGCGGGTATGAGCAGTTCTTC. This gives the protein CASSLDPRGYEQFF.

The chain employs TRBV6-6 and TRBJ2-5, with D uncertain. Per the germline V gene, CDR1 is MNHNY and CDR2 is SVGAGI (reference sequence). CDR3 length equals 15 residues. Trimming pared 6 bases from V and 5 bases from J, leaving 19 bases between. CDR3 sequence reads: CASSSGTSLGETQYF. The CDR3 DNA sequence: TGTGCCAGCAGCTCCGGAACCTCTCTAGGCGAGACCCAGTACTTC.

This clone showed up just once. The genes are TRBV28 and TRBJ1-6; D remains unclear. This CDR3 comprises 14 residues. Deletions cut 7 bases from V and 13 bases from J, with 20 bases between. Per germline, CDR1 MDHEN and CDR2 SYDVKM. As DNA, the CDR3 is TGTGCCAGCACCTGGGGAGGTGGACGTCGGCCCCTCCACTTT. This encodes CASTWGGGRRPLHF.

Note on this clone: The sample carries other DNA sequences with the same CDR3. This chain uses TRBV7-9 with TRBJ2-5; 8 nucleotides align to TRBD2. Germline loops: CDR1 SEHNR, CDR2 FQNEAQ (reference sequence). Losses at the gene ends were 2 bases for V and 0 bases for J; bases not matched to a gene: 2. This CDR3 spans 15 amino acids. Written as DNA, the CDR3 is TGTGCCAGCAGCTTAACTAGCGGATACCAAGAGACCCAGTACTTC. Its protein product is CASSLTSGYQETQYF.

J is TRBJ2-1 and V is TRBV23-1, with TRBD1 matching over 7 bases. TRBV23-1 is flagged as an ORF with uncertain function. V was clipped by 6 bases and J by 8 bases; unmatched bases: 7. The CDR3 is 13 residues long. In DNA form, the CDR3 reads TGCGCCAGCAGCCAACAGGGGCGGGATGAGCAGTTCTTC. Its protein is CASSQQGRDEQFF.

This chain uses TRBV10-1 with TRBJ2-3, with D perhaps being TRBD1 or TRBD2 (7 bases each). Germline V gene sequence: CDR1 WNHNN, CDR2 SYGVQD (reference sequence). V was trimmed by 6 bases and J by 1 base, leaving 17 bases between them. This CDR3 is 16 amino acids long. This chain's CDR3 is CASRKTGRACTDTQYF. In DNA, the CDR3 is TGCGCCAGCAGAAAGACAGGGAGGGCGTGCACAGATACGCAGTATTTT.